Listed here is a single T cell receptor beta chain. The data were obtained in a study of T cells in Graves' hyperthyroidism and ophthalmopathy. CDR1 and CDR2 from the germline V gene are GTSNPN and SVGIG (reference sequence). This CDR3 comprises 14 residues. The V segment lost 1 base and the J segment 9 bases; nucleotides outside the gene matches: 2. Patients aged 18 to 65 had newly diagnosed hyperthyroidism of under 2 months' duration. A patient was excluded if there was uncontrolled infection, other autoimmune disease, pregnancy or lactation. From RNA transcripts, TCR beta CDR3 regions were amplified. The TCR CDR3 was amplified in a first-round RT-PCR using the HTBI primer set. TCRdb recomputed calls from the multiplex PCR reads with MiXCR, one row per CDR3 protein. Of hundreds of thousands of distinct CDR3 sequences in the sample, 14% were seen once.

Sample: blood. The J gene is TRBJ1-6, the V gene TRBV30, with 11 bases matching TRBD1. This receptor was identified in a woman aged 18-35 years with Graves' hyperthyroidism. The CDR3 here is CAWSAGTGGSPLHF. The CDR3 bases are TGTGCCTGGAGTGCCGGGACAGGGGGTTCACCCCTCCACTTT.